The 21 T cell receptor beta chains listed next were all sequenced from one sample in a study of T cells in Graves' hyperthyroidism and ophthalmopathy. RNA transcripts gave rise to amplified TCR beta CDR3 regions. TCR CDR3 regions were first amplified by RT-PCR with HTBI primers. MiXCR was run by TCRdb on the multiplex PCR reads, yielding one entry per CDR3 protein. The sample consists of about 360,000 distinct CDR3 sequences, roughly 13% of them appearing once. Sequencing input: blood. The receptor set was obtained from a woman aged 18 to 35 with Graves' hyperthyroidism.

The rearrangement links TRBV12-3 or TRBV12-4 to TRBJ1-1; TRBD1 is a possible D gene (6 bases). The CDR3 spans 14 residues. The germline V and J ends were trimmed by 7 bases and 2 bases, with 14 bases remaining between them. The chain's CDR3 is CASIKTGTNTEAFF. CDR3 coding DNA: TGTGCCAGCATCAAAACAGGGACTAACACTGAAGCTTTCTTT.

This clonotype was observed a few times. V usage is TRBV20-1 and J usage is TRBJ2-1; 8 bases match TRBD2. The germline V gene has CDR1 DFQATT and CDR2 SNEGSKA (reference sequence). This CDR3 is 15 amino acids long. The trim removed 5 bases at V and 4 bases at J, leaving 10 bases unmatched. The CDR3 loop reads CSAHSGGAVYNEQFF. The CDR3 DNA is TGCAGTGCTCACTCCGGGGGGGCGGTATACAATGAGCAGTTCTTC.

This rearrangement joins TRBV28 to TRBJ1-5; D unresolved. The CDR3 totals 16 residues. Germline CDR1 reads MDHEN; CDR2 reads SYDVKM. V dropped 5 bases and J dropped 3 bases, with 17 bases sitting between them. Here the CDR3 reads CASSDPEGDFNQPQHF. The CDR3 region has the DNA TGTGCCAGCAGTGATCCGGAGGGCGACTTCAATCAGCCCCAGCATTTT.

In this sample, this clonotype turned up many times. The rearrangement links TRBV6-2 or TRBV6-3 to TRBJ2-1; TRBD1 aligns across 10 bases. Germline V gives CDR1 MNHEY, CDR2 SVGEGT. The CDR3 contains 14 residues. V was pared by 10 bases and J by 3 bases, with 6 bases of the junction left unmatched. The DNA for the CDR3 is TGTGCCACCAAAGGACAGGGGGGCTACAATGAGCAGTTCTTC. Protein: CATKGQGGYNEQFF.

This clonotype showed up just a few times. The chain recombines TRBV9 with TRBJ2-2; TRBD2 aligns across 8 bases. The CDR3 loop spans 15 amino acids. Unmatched junction bases numbered 6, after V lost 0 bases and J lost 8 bases. CDR1 is SGDLS and CDR2 is YYNGEE in the germline V gene. The CDR3 region is CASSVEWRGAGELFF. CDR3 DNA sequence: TGTGCCAGCAGCGTAGAGTGGCGGGGGGCAGGGGAGCTGTTTTTT. The full variable domain, rest sourced from reference TRBV9 and TRBJ2-2, is DSGVTQTPKHLITATGQRVTLRCSPRSGDLSVYWYQQSLDQGLQFLIQYYNGEERAKGNILERFSAQQFPDLHSELNLSSLELGDSALYFCASSVEWRGAGELFFGEGSRLTVL.

A remark on this clonotype: Just one base apart from a much larger clone, this may be a read error. The chain has TRBV6-1 and TRBJ2-3; TRBD2 matches at 7 bases. This CDR3 has 15 residues. The germline V gene encodes CDR1 MNHNS and CDR2 SASEGT. The CDR3 protein is CAISGSSSGQDAQYF. The CDR3 DNA reads as TGTGCCATCAGTGGAAGCAGTAGCGGGCAAGATGCGCAGTATTTT.

Many counts were recorded for this clonotype. J is TRBJ2-6 and V is TRBV30; D ambiguous. The CDR3 covers 11 residues. The V end was cut by 4 bases, the J end by 2 bases, with 0 bases between. Germline values: CDR1 GTSNPN, CDR2 SVGIG (reference sequence). The chain's CDR3 is CAWTGANVLTF. The CDR3 region has the DNA TGTGCCTGGACTGGGGCCAACGTCCTGACTTTC.

This clonotype has ten or more counts. V is TRBV7-9 and J is TRBJ2-5; 7 nucleotides agree with TRBD1. CDR3 length: 14 residues. Trimming took 7 bases from V and 6 from J; bases not matched to a gene: 11. In germline, CDR1 is SEHNR, CDR2 FQNEAQ (reference sequence). As DNA, the CDR3 is TGTGCCAGCACAATACAGGGGACGTCCAAGACCCAGTACTTC. Its protein product is CASTIQGTSKTQYF.

At least ten counts were recorded for this clonotype. The chain links TRBV12-3 or TRBV12-4 to TRBJ1-2, with 8 bases that match TRBD1. Trimming at V came to 6 bases and at J to 4 bases, leaving 7 bases not matched to a gene. This CDR3 spans 14 amino acids. The CDR3 spells CASSMDRVSYGYTF. In DNA form, the CDR3 reads TGTGCCAGCAGCATGGACAGGGTTTCCTATGGCTACACCTTC.

This chain's CDR3 is CASRPTDRRREGSGNTIYF. The CDR3 nucleotides read TGTGCCAGCCGCCCCACGGACAGGAGGAGAGAGGGGTCTGGAAACACCATATATTTT. This chain joins TRBV6-2 or TRBV6-3 and TRBJ1-3; the match to TRBD1 covers 7 bases. CDR3 length: 19 residues. The V and J ends lost 8 bases and 1 base, in that order; junction bases with no gene match: 20. Germline CDR1 MNHEY, CDR2 SVGEGT.

This clonotype was counted at least ten times. The chain has TRBV30 and TRBJ2-7; the D gene is possibly TRBD2 (5 bases). V was clipped by 2 bases and J by 7 bases, with 15 bases between them. CDR3 length: 13 amino acids. Per germline, CDR1 GTSNPN and CDR2 SVGIG (reference sequence). The CDR3 spells CAWSIYGDREQYF. CDR3 DNA sequence: TGTGCCTGGAGTATATACGGGGATCGGGAGCAGTACTTC.

The genes are TRBV28 and TRBJ1-1; the D is unclear. The CDR3 consists of 15 residues. V was clipped by 7 bases and J by 2 bases, with 17 bases between them. The germline gives CDR1 MDHEN, CDR2 SYDVKM. The DNA of the CDR3 is TGTGCCAGCACTCCGGTGGGAGGGTTCAACACTGAAGCTTTCTTT. Its protein is CASTPVGGFNTEAFF.

This clonotype came up many times. V gene TRBV6-1 combines with J gene TRBJ2-1; D is ambiguous. The germline V gene encodes CDR1 MNHNS and CDR2 SASEGT. The CDR3 covers 13 residues. V was cut by 7 bases and J by 0 bases, with 7 bases left in between. The CDR3 region has the DNA TGTGCCAGCACAAGGGCCTCCTACAATGAGCAGTTCTTC. Its translation is CASTRASYNEQFF.

The genes are TRBV6-1 and TRBJ2-2, with a weak D call TRBD1 (5 bases). Trimming pared 6 bases from V and 6 bases from J, leaving 8 bases between. CDR3 length equals 12 residues. CDR1 MNHNS and CDR2 SASEGT come from the germline V gene. CDR3: CASRLQAGELFF. For the CDR3, the DNA is TGTGCCAGCAGATTACAGGCCGGGGAGCTGTTTTTT.

The gene calls are TRBV6-1 and TRBJ2-2, with D perhaps matching TRBD2 (5 bases). The germline V gene encodes CDR1 MNHNS and CDR2 SASEGT. The CDR3 is 13 amino acids. Trimming took off 6 bases at V and 7 bases at J, with 12 bases between the two ends. CDR3 DNA sequence: TGTGCCAGCAGAGGACTGAGTGGCGGGGAGCTGTTTTTT. It translates to CASRGLSGGELFF.

This clonotype was seen only a few times. The V call is TRBV25-1, the J call TRBJ1-4; maybe TRBD1 (5 bases). The CDR3 is made up of 15 amino acids. Germline V gene data show CDR1 as MGHDK and CDR2 as SYGVNS. The ends were cut back, 4 bases at V and 0 bases at J, with 9 bases in the middle. The CDR3: CASSVRQSTNEKLFF. The CDR3 nucleotides read TGTGCCAGCAGTGTCAGACAGTCAACTAATGAAAAACTGTTTTTT.

This clonotype occurred many times. This sequence joins TRBV28 and TRBJ2-7; TRBD1 is a possible D gene (6 bases). The germline V and J ends were trimmed by 5 bases and 7 bases, with 15 bases remaining between them. The CDR3 has 13 amino acids. Per the germline V gene, CDR1 is MDHEN and CDR2 is SYDVKM. CDR3 DNA: TGTGCCAGCAGTCAACAGGGTTCCTTGGAGCAGTACTTC. Protein sequence: CASSQQGSLEQYF.

CDR3 in DNA: TGTGCCAGCAATGGCGCCTGGACTAGCGGACCCTCCTACAATGAGCAGTTCTTC. Protein sequence: CASNGAWTSGPSYNEQFF. The chain employs TRBV25-1 and TRBJ2-1; 10 positions match TRBD2. This CDR3 has 18 residues. Germline V gene sequence: CDR1 MGHDK, CDR2 SYGVNS. J gave up 0 bases and V 7 bases, and 12 bases lay outside the gene matches.

This clonotype has at least ten counts. The CDR3 region has the DNA TGTGCCTGGAGTCACCTAGGAGCCGCGAACACCGGGGAGCTGTTTTTT. Encoded protein: CAWSHLGAANTGELFF. The rearrangement links TRBV30 to TRBJ2-2; D ambiguous. From germline, CDR1 is GTSNPN and CDR2 SVGIG (reference sequence). V was clipped by 2 bases and J by 0 bases, with 13 bases between them. This CDR3 is built from 16 residues.

This clonotype occurred a few times. J is TRBJ1-2 and V is TRBV20-1; weak D call: TRBD1 (5 bases). The germline CDR1 and CDR2 sequences are DFQATT and SNEGSKA (reference sequence). The CDR3 totals 13 residues. V was pared by 0 bases and J by 4 bases, with 9 bases between. Here the CDR3 DNA reads TGCAGTGCTAGAGATCAGACAGCCTATGGCTACACCTTC. Amino acid sequence: CSARDQTAYGYTF.

This clonotype was observed many times. The V call is TRBV7-3, the J call TRBJ2-2; D unclear. Germline-derived CDR1 and CDR2 are SGHTA and FQGTGA. This CDR3 is built from 15 residues. Between the trimmed V and J ends, which lost 0 bases and 7 bases, there was a span of 12 bases. The DNA of the CDR3 is TGTGCCAGCAGCTTAACAGGGATGAATGTCGGGGAGCTGTTTTTT. It codes for CASSLTGMNVGELFF.